This is a list of T cell receptor beta chains from one sample in a study of T cell repertoires in cytomegalovirus infection. Their antigens remain unidentified. TCRdb fed the reads into MiXCR, producing one record per CDR3 protein. The sample contains around 770,000 distinct CDR3 sequences, 29% of which appear only once. The sample consisted of cultured CD8+ T cells from PBMCs, taken from culture after CMV antigen stimulation. The source is a human donor in good health (CMV status not recorded). Some clones in this sample may be carry-over from other donors' samples. Both conserved end residues are part of each CDR3. Fields, in order: V gene, clone size, CDR3 length, D gene, J gene, CDR3 protein, CDR3 DNA. D genes are given only for firm matches. Expanded clones get a size class; other rows say once, few or many, or leave the size out.

V gene: TRBV4-1; clone size: few; CDR3 length: 16; D gene: TRBD1; J gene: TRBJ1-5; CDR3 protein: CASSQEDRGGNQPQHF; CDR3 DNA: TGCGCCAGCAGCCAAGAGGACAGGGGAGGTAATCAGCCCCAGCATTTT
V gene: TRBV5-6; clone size: few; CDR3 length: 14; D gene: TRBD1; J gene: TRBJ2-1; CDR3 protein: CASSPRQGSNEQFF; CDR3 DNA: TGTGCCAGCAGCCCGAGACAGGGGAGCAATGAGCAGTTCTTC
V gene: TRBV19; clone size: few; CDR3 length: 12; D gene: -; J gene: TRBJ1-2; CDR3 protein: CAIFRGGYGYTF; CDR3 DNA: TGTGCCATCTTCCGCGGGGGCTATGGCTACACCTTC
V gene: TRBV2; clone size: -; CDR3 length: 16; D gene: TRBD2; J gene: TRBJ2-7; CDR3 protein: CASSEVTSVSSYEQYF; CDR3 DNA: TGTGCCAGCAGTGAAGTGACTAGCGTTAGCTCCTACGAGCAGTACTTC
V gene: TRBV9; clone size: -; CDR3 length: 13; D gene: -; J gene: TRBJ2-5; CDR3 protein: CASSSTRQETQYF; CDR3 DNA: TGTGCCAGCAGCTCGACACGGCAAGAGACCCAGTACTTC
V gene: TRBV7-9; clone size: -; CDR3 length: 13; D gene: -; J gene: TRBJ2-7; CDR3 protein: CASSSRTTSNANF; CDR3 DNA: TGTGCCAGCAGCTCACGGACAACTAGTAACGCGAACTTC
V gene: TRBV12-5; clone size: -; CDR3 length: 14; D gene: TRBD2; J gene: TRBJ2-1; CDR3 protein: CASKRGGTNNEQFF; CDR3 DNA: TGTGCTAGTAAGCGGGGGGGCACCAACAATGAGCAGTTCTTC
V gene: TRBV2; clone size: few; CDR3 length: 16; D gene: -; J gene: TRBJ1-5; CDR3 protein: CASSDGDDPFDQPQHF; CDR3 DNA: TGTGCCAGCAGTGATGGGGACGACCCCTTTGATCAGCCCCAGCATTTT
V gene: TRBV12-3/TRBV12-4; clone size: few; CDR3 length: 15; D gene: TRBD2; J gene: TRBJ2-3; CDR3 protein: CASTVAGGPTDTQYF; CDR3 DNA: TGTGCCAGCACCGTAGCGGGGGGGCCCACAGATACGCAGTATTTT
V gene: TRBV29-1; clone size: -; CDR3 length: 13; D gene: -; J gene: TRBJ1-2; CDR3 protein: CSVLGGSPYGYTF; CDR3 DNA: TGCAGCGTCTTGGGGGGCAGCCCCTATGGCTACACCTTC
V gene: TRBV4-2; clone size: -; CDR3 length: 15; D gene: TRBD1; J gene: TRBJ2-7; CDR3 protein: CASSQGTGSSYEQYF; CDR3 DNA: TGTGCCAGCAGCCAGGGGACAGGGAGCTCCTACGAGCAGTACTTC
V gene: TRBV13; clone size: once; CDR3 length: 14; D gene: -; J gene: TRBJ1-1; CDR3 protein: CASSPDGANTEAFF; CDR3 DNA: TGCGCCAGCAGCCCCGACGGGGCGAACACTGAAGCTTTCTTT
V gene: TRBV12-3/TRBV12-4; clone size: -; CDR3 length: 17; D gene: TRBD2; J gene: TRBJ2-1; CDR3 protein: CASSGRASGASYNEQFF; CDR3 DNA: TGTGCCAGCAGTGGAAGGGCTAGCGGGGCATCTTACAATGAGCAGTTCTTC
V gene: TRBV7-2; clone size: many; CDR3 length: 14; D gene: -; J gene: TRBJ1-2; CDR3 protein: CASSSMGGLGGYTF; CDR3 DNA: TGTGCCAGCAGCAGCATGGGGGGATTGGGTGGCTACACCTTC
V gene: TRBV28; clone size: -; CDR3 length: 14; D gene: -; J gene: TRBJ2-2; CDR3 protein: CASTLDTNTGELFF; CDR3 DNA: TGTGCCAGCACGCTGGACACTAACACCGGGGAGCTGTTTTTT
V gene: TRBV13; clone size: -; CDR3 length: 14; D gene: -; J gene: TRBJ2-1; CDR3 protein: CASSLSYRSDEQFF; CDR3 DNA: TGTGCCAGCAGCTTATCCTATCGTTCGGATGAGCAGTTCTTC
V gene: TRBV10-3; clone size: many; CDR3 length: 13; D gene: -; J gene: TRBJ2-7; CDR3 protein: CAISEYQGSEQYF; CDR3 DNA: TGTGCCATCAGTGAGTACCAGGGGTCCGAGCAGTACTTC
V gene: TRBV19; clone size: few; CDR3 length: 15; D gene: TRBD1; J gene: TRBJ2-1; CDR3 protein: CASSIRDRGFNEQFF; CDR3 DNA: TGTGCCAGTAGTATCAGGGACAGGGGTTTTAATGAGCAGTTCTTC
V gene: TRBV7-6; clone size: -; CDR3 length: 15; D gene: -; J gene: TRBJ2-5; CDR3 protein: CTSSQVSGGAETQYF; CDR3 DNA: TGTACCAGCAGCCAAGTCTCCGGCGGCGCGGAGACCCAGTACTTC
V gene: TRBV5-5; clone size: once; CDR3 length: 12; D gene: -; J gene: TRBJ2-5; CDR3 protein: CASSGSWETQYF; CDR3 DNA: TGTGCCAGCAGCGGGTCCTGGGAGACCCAGTACTTC
V gene: TRBV6-1; clone size: -; CDR3 length: 14; D gene: -; J gene: TRBJ2-1; CDR3 protein: CASSDWQALNEQFF; CDR3 DNA: TGTGCCAGCAGTGATTGGCAGGCCCTCAATGAGCAGTTCTTC
V gene: TRBV20-1; clone size: few; CDR3 length: 14; D gene: -; J gene: TRBJ2-3; CDR3 protein: CSARVRGRTDTQYF; CDR3 DNA: TGCAGTGCTAGAGTCCGCGGCCGCACAGATACGCAGTATTTT
V gene: TRBV7-8; clone size: many; CDR3 length: 15; D gene: -; J gene: TRBJ2-3; CDR3 protein: CASSLESPSTDTQYF; CDR3 DNA: TGTGCCAGCAGCTTAGAGTCCCCTAGCACAGATACGCAGTATTTT
V gene: TRBV7-9; clone size: many; CDR3 length: 13; D gene: -; J gene: TRBJ1-2; CDR3 protein: CASSFVPYYGYTF; CDR3 DNA: TGTGCCAGCAGCTTCGTACCGTACTATGGCTACACCTTC
V gene: TRBV20-1; clone size: -; CDR3 length: 15; D gene: -; J gene: TRBJ1-6; CDR3 protein: CSAAGEGLKNSPLHF; CDR3 DNA: TGCAGTGCCGCAGGGGAGGGGCTGAAGAATTCACCCCTCCACTTT
V gene: TRBV10-3; clone size: -; CDR3 length: 16; D gene: TRBD1; J gene: TRBJ1-1; CDR3 protein: CAISPLGQGESTEAFF; CDR3 DNA: TGTGCCATCAGTCCTCTCGGACAGGGGGAGAGCACTGAAGCTTTCTTT
V gene: TRBV5-1; clone size: -; CDR3 length: 15; D gene: -; J gene: TRBJ2-3; CDR3 protein: CASSSVWGVGDTQYF; CDR3 DNA: TGCGCCAGCAGCTCAGTCTGGGGCGTGGGAGATACGCAGTATTTT
V gene: TRBV27; clone size: few; CDR3 length: 12; D gene: -; J gene: TRBJ2-1; CDR3 protein: CASSVGFNEQFF; CDR3 DNA: TGTGCCAGCTCAGTGGGTTTCAATGAGCAGTTCTTC
V gene: TRBV27; clone size: -; CDR3 length: 12; D gene: -; J gene: TRBJ1-2; CDR3 protein: CASSFGGLGYTF; CDR3 DNA: TGTGCCAGCAGTTTCGGAGGGCTTGGCTACACCTTC
V gene: TRBV4-3; clone size: -; CDR3 length: 17; D gene: -; J gene: TRBJ1-4; CDR3 protein: CASSQDLRDTDTEKLFF; CDR3 DNA: TGCGCCAGCAGCCAAGATCTCCGCGACACAGATACCGAAAAACTGTTTTTT
V gene: TRBV12-3/TRBV12-4; clone size: -; CDR3 length: 13; D gene: -; J gene: TRBJ2-4; CDR3 protein: CASSSVPRLVQYF; CDR3 DNA: TGTGCCAGCAGTTCGGTCCCTCGTTTAGTGCAGTACTTC
V gene: TRBV27; clone size: few; CDR3 length: 12; D gene: -; J gene: TRBJ2-1; CDR3 protein: CASSLWGREQFF; CDR3 DNA: TGTGCCAGCAGTTTATGGGGGCGGGAGCAGTTCTTC
V gene: TRBV15; clone size: few; CDR3 length: 15; D gene: TRBD2; J gene: TRBJ2-7; CDR3 protein: CATSSRTSDFYEQYF; CDR3 DNA: TGTGCCACCAGCAGCCGGACTAGCGATTTTTACGAGCAGTACTTC
V gene: TRBV4-3; clone size: many; CDR3 length: 15; D gene: TRBD1; J gene: TRBJ2-1; CDR3 protein: CASSPGQGWVDEQFF; CDR3 DNA: TGCGCCAGCAGCCCGGGACAGGGCTGGGTCGATGAGCAGTTCTTC
V gene: TRBV7-6; clone size: -; CDR3 length: 14; D gene: -; J gene: TRBJ1-6; CDR3 protein: CASSLAKYNSPLHF; CDR3 DNA: TGTGCCAGCAGCTTAGCTAAATATAATTCACCCCTCCACTTT
V gene: TRBV11-1; clone size: once; CDR3 length: 14; D gene: -; J gene: TRBJ1-6; CDR3 protein: CASRPLGKESPLHF; CDR3 DNA: TGTGCCAGCAGGCCGTTGGGAAAGGAATCACCCCTCCACTTT
V gene: TRBV20-1; clone size: few; CDR3 length: 12; D gene: -; J gene: TRBJ2-7; CDR3 protein: CSASQYQYEQYF; CDR3 DNA: TGCAGTGCTAGCCAGTATCAGTACGAGCAGTACTTC
V gene: TRBV28; clone size: few; CDR3 length: 15; D gene: -; J gene: TRBJ2-3; CDR3 protein: CASSSEGVPTDTQYF; CDR3 DNA: TGTGCCAGCAGTTCAGAGGGGGTTCCCACAGATACGCAGTATTTT
V gene: TRBV7-9; clone size: few; CDR3 length: 16; D gene: TRBD1; J gene: TRBJ2-1; CDR3 protein: CASSPAGTGAYNEQFF; CDR3 DNA: TGTGCCAGCAGTCCGGCCGGGACAGGGGCTTACAATGAGCAGTTCTTC
V gene: TRBV28; clone size: -; CDR3 length: 14; D gene: -; J gene: TRBJ1-1; CDR3 protein: CASSIQGWDTEAFF; CDR3 DNA: TGTGCCAGCAGTATACAGGGTTGGGACACTGAAGCTTTCTTT
V gene: TRBV6-4; clone size: -; CDR3 length: 11; D gene: -; J gene: TRBJ1-2; CDR3 protein: CASSDDWGYTF; CDR3 DNA: TGTGCCAGCAGTGACGACTGGGGCTACACCTTC
V gene: TRBV4-1; clone size: -; CDR3 length: 13; D gene: -; J gene: TRBJ2-3; CDR3 protein: CASSQDLSGPQYF; CDR3 DNA: TGCGCCAGCAGCCAAGACCTTAGCGGCCCGCAGTATTTT
V gene: TRBV2; clone size: few; CDR3 length: 12; D gene: -; J gene: TRBJ2-7; CDR3 protein: CASKGQVYEQYF; CDR3 DNA: TGTGCCAGCAAAGGACAAGTCTACGAGCAGTACTTC
V gene: TRBV20-1; clone size: -; CDR3 length: 14; D gene: -; J gene: TRBJ1-5; CDR3 protein: CSARDRTSAQPQHF; CDR3 DNA: TGCAGTGCTAGAGACAGAACATCAGCTCAGCCCCAGCATTTT
V gene: TRBV27; clone size: few; CDR3 length: 20; D gene: TRBD2; J gene: TRBJ2-3; CDR3 protein: CASSSYGTSGGELSTDTQYF; CDR3 DNA: TGTGCCAGCAGTTCCTACGGGACTAGCGGGGGGGAATTGAGCACAGATACGCAGTATTTT
V gene: TRBV29-1; clone size: -; CDR3 length: 16; D gene: TRBD1; J gene: TRBJ1-2; CDR3 protein: CSALSGVTGQNYGYTF; CDR3 DNA: TGCAGCGCCCTTTCCGGGGTGACAGGGCAGAACTATGGCTACACCTTC
V gene: TRBV5-1; clone size: once; CDR3 length: 14; D gene: -; J gene: TRBJ2-5; CDR3 protein: CASNGTNPAETQYF; CDR3 DNA: TGCGCCAGCAACGGGACAAACCCTGCGGAGACCCAGTACTTC
V gene: TRBV7-4; clone size: -; CDR3 length: 14; D gene: -; J gene: TRBJ1-2; CDR3 protein: CASSSEGDRRGYTF; CDR3 DNA: TGTGCCAGCAGCTCCGAAGGCGACAGGAGGGGCTACACCTTC
V gene: TRBV12-3/TRBV12-4; clone size: few; CDR3 length: 14; D gene: -; J gene: TRBJ1-2; CDR3 protein: CASSFIGSYYGYTF; CDR3 DNA: TGTGCCAGCAGTTTCATAGGCAGCTACTATGGCTACACCTTC
V gene: TRBV4-1; clone size: -; CDR3 length: 14; D gene: -; J gene: TRBJ2-2; CDR3 protein: CASSDRLGSGELFF; CDR3 DNA: TGCGCCAGCAGCGACAGGCTTGGGTCCGGGGAGCTGTTTTTT
V gene: TRBV5-1; clone size: few; CDR3 length: 13; D gene: TRBD1; J gene: TRBJ2-1; CDR3 protein: CASSIRQGDEQFF; CDR3 DNA: TGCGCCAGCAGCATCAGACAGGGGGATGAGCAGTTCTTC
V gene: TRBV19; clone size: -; CDR3 length: 15; D gene: -; J gene: TRBJ1-5; CDR3 protein: CASSLLEEYNQPQHF; CDR3 DNA: TGTGCCAGTAGTCTCCTCGAGGAGTACAATCAGCCCCAGCATTTT
V gene: TRBV6-2/TRBV6-3; clone size: -; CDR3 length: 15; D gene: -; J gene: TRBJ1-6; CDR3 protein: CASSYDRPGNSPLHF; CDR3 DNA: TGTGCCAGCAGTTACGACAGGCCTGGGAATTCACCCCTCCACTTT
V gene: TRBV24-1; clone size: -; CDR3 length: 14; D gene: -; J gene: TRBJ2-1; CDR3 protein: CATSDRDTYNEQFF; CDR3 DNA: TGTGCCACCAGTGACCGGGACACCTACAATGAGCAGTTCTTC
V gene: TRBV6-5; clone size: -; CDR3 length: 12; D gene: -; J gene: TRBJ2-1; CDR3 protein: CASSELGGAGFF; CDR3 DNA: TGTGCCAGCAGTGAACTAGGAGGCGCCGGGTTCTTC
V gene: TRBV6-4; clone size: few; CDR3 length: 9; D gene: -; J gene: TRBJ2-1; CDR3 protein: CASISREFF; CDR3 DNA: TGTGCCAGCATCTCCCGGGAGTTCTTC
V gene: TRBV12-3/TRBV12-4; clone size: -; CDR3 length: 17; D gene: -; J gene: TRBJ1-5; CDR3 protein: CASSLWGQAHSNQPQHF; CDR3 DNA: TGTGCCAGCAGTTTATGGGGGCAGGCCCATAGCAATCAGCCCCAGCATTTT
V gene: TRBV4-1; clone size: -; CDR3 length: 15; D gene: -; J gene: TRBJ1-1; CDR3 protein: CASSQSGTVNTEAFF; CDR3 DNA: TGCGCCAGCAGCCAGTCCGGGACGGTGAACACTGAAGCTTTCTTT
V gene: TRBV7-8; clone size: -; CDR3 length: 11; D gene: -; J gene: TRBJ1-2; CDR3 protein: CASKGMYGYTF; CDR3 DNA: TGTGCCAGCAAGGGGATGTATGGCTACACCTTC
V gene: TRBV4-1; clone size: -; CDR3 length: 15; D gene: -; J gene: TRBJ1-5; CDR3 protein: CASSHESLSNQPQHF; CDR3 DNA: TGCGCCAGCAGCCACGAATCCCTTAGCAATCAGCCCCAGCATTTT